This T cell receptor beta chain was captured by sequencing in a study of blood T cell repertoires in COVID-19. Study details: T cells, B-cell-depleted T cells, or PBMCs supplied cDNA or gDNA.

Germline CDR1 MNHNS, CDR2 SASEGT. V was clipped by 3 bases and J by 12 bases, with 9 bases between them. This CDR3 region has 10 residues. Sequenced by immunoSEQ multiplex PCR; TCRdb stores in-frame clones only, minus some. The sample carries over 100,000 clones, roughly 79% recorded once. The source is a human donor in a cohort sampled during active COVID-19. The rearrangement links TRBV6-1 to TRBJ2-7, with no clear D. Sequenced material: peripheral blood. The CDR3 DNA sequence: TGTGCCAGCAGTGATGTCCCTAGGTACTTC. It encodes CASSDVPRYF.